This entry is about one TCR beta chain. The data stem from a study of blood T cell repertoires in COVID-19. Study as a whole: Material from acute and convalescent COVID-19 was sourced from the United States, Italy and Spain.

Sequencing used immunoSEQ multiplex PCR; TCRdb keeps in-frame clones, though not all of them. The table records under 200,000 clones, roughly 85% of them present only once. The CDR3 is 13 amino acids. CDR1 is SGHRS, CDR2 YFSETQ, per germline. V lost 0 bases, J lost 4 bases, and 7 bases lay in between. The sample taken for sequencing was peripheral blood. This TCR derives from a woman in her twenties or thirties with acute or convalescent COVID-19. V usage is TRBV5-1 and J usage is TRBJ1-2; possibly TRBD1 for D (5 bases). The CDR3 sequence: CASSLGQFYGYTF. The CDR3 DNA sequence: TGCGCCAGCAGCTTGGGACAGTTCTATGGCTACACCTTC.